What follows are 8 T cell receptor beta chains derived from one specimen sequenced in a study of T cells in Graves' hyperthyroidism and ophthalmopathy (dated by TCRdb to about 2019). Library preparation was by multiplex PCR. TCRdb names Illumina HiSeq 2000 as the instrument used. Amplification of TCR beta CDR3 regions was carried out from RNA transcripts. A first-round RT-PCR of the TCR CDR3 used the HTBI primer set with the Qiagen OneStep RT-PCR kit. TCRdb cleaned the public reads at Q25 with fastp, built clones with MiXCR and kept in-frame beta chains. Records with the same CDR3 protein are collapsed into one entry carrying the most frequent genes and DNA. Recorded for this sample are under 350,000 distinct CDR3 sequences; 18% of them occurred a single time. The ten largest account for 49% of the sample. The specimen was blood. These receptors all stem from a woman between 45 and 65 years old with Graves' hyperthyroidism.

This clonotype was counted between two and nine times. The CDR3 spells CASSQDAGYGEQYV. As DNA, the CDR3 is TGTGCCAGCAGCCAAGATGCGGGCTACGGCGAGCAGTACGTC. The chain employs TRBV14 and TRBJ2-7; D is perhaps TRBD2 (5 bases). Trimming left V 0 bases short and J 6 bases short, with 12 bases between. The CDR3 spans 14 residues. In germline, CDR1 is SGHDN, CDR2 FVKESK.

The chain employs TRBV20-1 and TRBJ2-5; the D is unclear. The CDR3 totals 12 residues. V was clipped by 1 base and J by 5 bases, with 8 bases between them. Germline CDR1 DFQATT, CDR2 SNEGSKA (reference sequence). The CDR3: CSARGIEETQYF. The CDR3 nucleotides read TGCAGTGCTAGAGGGATAGAGGAGACCCAGTACTTC.

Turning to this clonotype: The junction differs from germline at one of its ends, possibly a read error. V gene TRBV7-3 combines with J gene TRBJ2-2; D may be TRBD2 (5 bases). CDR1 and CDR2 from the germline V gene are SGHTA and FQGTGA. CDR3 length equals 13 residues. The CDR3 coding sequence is TGTGCCAGCAGCTCAGCCTCAACCGGGGAGCTGTTTTTC. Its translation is CASSSASTGELFF.

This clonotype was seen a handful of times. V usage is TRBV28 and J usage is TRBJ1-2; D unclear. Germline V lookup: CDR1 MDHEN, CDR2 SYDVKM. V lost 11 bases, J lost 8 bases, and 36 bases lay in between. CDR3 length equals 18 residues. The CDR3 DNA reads TGTGCCGCCAGAAAGGACCTGGACGGGTCAAGAGAGTTCGGGGGCTACACCTTC. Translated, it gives CAARKDLDGSREFGGYTF.

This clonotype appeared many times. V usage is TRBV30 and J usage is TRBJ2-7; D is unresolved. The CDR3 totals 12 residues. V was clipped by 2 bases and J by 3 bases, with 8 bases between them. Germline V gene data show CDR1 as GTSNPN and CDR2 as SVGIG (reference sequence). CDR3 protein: CAWSRIFYEQYF. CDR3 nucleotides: TGTGCCTGGAGTCGCATATTCTACGAGCAGTACTTC.

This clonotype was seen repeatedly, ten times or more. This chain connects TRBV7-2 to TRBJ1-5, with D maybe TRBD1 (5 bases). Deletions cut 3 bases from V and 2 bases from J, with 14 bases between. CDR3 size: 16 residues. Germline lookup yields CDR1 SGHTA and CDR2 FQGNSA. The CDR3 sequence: CASSLWAARGNQPQHF. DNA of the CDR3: TGTGCCAGCAGCTTGTGGGCCGCCAGGGGCAATCAGCCCCAGCATTTT.

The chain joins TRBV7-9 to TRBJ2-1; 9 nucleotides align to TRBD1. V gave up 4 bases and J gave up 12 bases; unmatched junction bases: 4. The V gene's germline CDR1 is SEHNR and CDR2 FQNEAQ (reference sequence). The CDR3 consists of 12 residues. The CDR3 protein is CASSWGQGMQFF. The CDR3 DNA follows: TGTGCCAGCAGCTGGGGACAGGGAATGCAGTTCTTC.

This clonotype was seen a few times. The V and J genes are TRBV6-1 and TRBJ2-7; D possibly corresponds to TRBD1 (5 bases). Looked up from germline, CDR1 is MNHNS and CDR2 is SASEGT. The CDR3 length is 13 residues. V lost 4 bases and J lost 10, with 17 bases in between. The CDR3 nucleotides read TGTGCCAGCAGTGGGGATTGGGGCCTGGTCCAGTACGTC. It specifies CASSGDWGLVQYV.